This T cell receptor beta chain was sequenced for a study of blood T cell repertoires in COVID-19 (dated by TCRdb to 2018 to 2021). General notes on the study: Collaborator samples came from the United States, Italy and Spain and covered acute and convalescent phases of COVID-19. The prospective study material was composed of cDNA or gDNA derived from T cells, B-cell-depleted T cells, or PBMCs. The dataset comprised deeply sampled blood TCRbeta repertoires from subjects exposed to, actively infected with, or recovered from COVID-19. The repertoires were released in a freely available public database meant as a resource for research on the immune response to SARS-CoV-2. The samples were drawn from the first 160 participants of the ongoing ImmuneRACE study and from under 1,500 subjects provided by 6 global collaborators. A de-identified subject ID, COVID-19 status, age in years and sex were almost always included in the sample metadata. Where HLA class I and class II types were available, the types were taken from metadata supplied by the sample provider, not from assay-based typing.

Collaborating institutions collected whole blood in K2EDTA tubes following their own protocols. For TCRbeta analysis, collaborators shipped samples as frozen whole blood, isolated PBMCs, or DNA extracted from either of those sample types. TCRbeta CDR3 regions were amplified from genomic DNA by means of the immunoSEQ Assay, a bias-controlled multiplex PCR. As for the authors' bioinformatics: The number of nucleated cells in each sample was estimated from the amplification of reference gene primers within the assay. To quantify the absolute abundance of each unique TCRbeta CDR3 rearrangement, sequence reads were collapsed and filtered. For each sample, productive Simpson clonality was calculated as the square root of Simpson's diversity index over productive rearrangements. TCRdb limited this immuneACCESS table to in-frame rearrangements with V and J called. A share of clones is missing; checked studies link under half to unresolved V genes, and the rest is unexplained. D and trimming come from the DNA, and the V and J calls and clone size come from that table. The sample table records over 30,000 clones; around 90% of these occur just once. The top ten hold roughly 20% of the sample.

From the cysteine up to the phenylalanine, the CDR3 has a length of 13 residues. The retained sequence is limited to the CDR3, 39 bases, with the frame set at the first base. Deletion took 4 bases off V and 0 bases off J, with a span of 7 bases between the germline ends. For CDR1 and CDR2, the germline V gene lists SQVTM and ANQGSEA. About this clone itself: Its target antigen remains unknown. Base qualities are not at hand, and no much larger clone is one base apart.

Overall study results and their limits: The quantity of clinical and demographic metadata differed by source and by participant and was supplied without curation.

Sequenced input: peripheral blood. This TCR was sampled from an elderly man with acute or convalescent COVID-19. The chain couples TRBV29-1 to TRBJ1-3, with the D gene not clear enough to name. The CDR3 loop reads CSVAGSSGNTIYF. The DNA is TGCAGCGTTGCAGGCAGCTCTGGAAACACCATATATTTT.